This T cell receptor beta chain was found in a study of T cells in Graves' hyperthyroidism and ophthalmopathy. Diagnostic assessment was based on clinical symptoms, serum thyroxine and TRAb, thyroid ultrasound and orbital computed tomography. The PBMCs were sourced from fresh peripheral blood (more than 8.5 ml). TCR beta CDR3 regions were amplified from RNA. With the HTBI primer set, the TCR CDR3 went through a first round of RT-PCR. In TCRdb, the multiplex PCR reads were re-called with MiXCR into one record per CDR3 protein. The sample holds hundreds of thousands of distinct CDR3 sequences; more than 15% are singletons and the top ten take 3% to 4%. This clonotype showed up many times. This CDR3 has 14 residues. The V and J ends lost 5 bases and 3 bases respectively, with 13 bases between them. Germline assignment: CDR1 MNHNS and CDR2 SASEGT.

Sequenced sample: blood. The rearrangement joins TRBV6-1 to TRBJ1-1, with a tentative D call TRBD1 (5 bases). The TCR was taken from a woman aged 40 to 55 with Graves' ophthalmopathy. The CDR3 sequence: CASSQGGKHTEAFF. The DNA of the CDR3 is TGTGCCAGCAGTCAGGGTGGGAAGCACACTGAAGCTTTCTTT.